This T cell receptor (beta chain) was recorded in a study of T cell repertoires in ileal Crohn's disease. On the study more broadly: Patients had a median approximately 8-year disease duration, and less than 45% were active smokers. About half received postoperative treatment, roughly twelve with thiopurines and about 20 anti-TNF.

The CDR3 extends over 14 amino acids. V was pared by 1 base and J by 9 bases, with 12 bases between. Germline V gene sequence: CDR1 SGHTA, CDR2 FQGNSA. Time point given: neoterminal ileum biopsy at postoperative endoscopy, about 6 months after surgery. Data came from immunoSEQ multiplex PCR; TCRdb stores just in-frame clones and leaves some out. This table holds 13,000 or so clones, around four fifths found once. Only a few counts were recorded for this clone. The clonotype was recovered from an adult with Crohn's disease. Sequences were obtained from ileal tissue. The V and J genes are TRBV7-2 and TRBJ2-2, with D tentatively TRBD2 (5 bases). CDR3 loop: CASSLGVARRELFF. CDR3 bases: TGTGCCAGCAGCTTAGGGGTAGCGAGAAGGGAGCTGTTTTTT.